The T cell receptor beta chain described here comes from a study of graft-versus-host responses after intestinal transplantation. CDR3 length: 20 residues. Trimming removed 2 bases from V and 4 bases from J; junction bases left unmatched: 20. Germline V lookup: CDR1 ENHRY, CDR2 SYGVKD. The method was immunoSEQ multiplex PCR; TCRdb's version includes in-frame clones alone and lacks a portion of them. The data hold fewer than 30,000 clones, with 85% to 95% observed a single time. The sample was PBMCs, taken about 62 days after intestinal transplant. This chain links TRBV10-3 with TRBJ2-7; 10 nucleotides align to TRBD2. The TCR comes from a human patient who received an intestinal transplant, so some T cells may come from the graft donor. The CDR3 DNA sequence: TGTGCCATCAGTGAGACAGGGGCCCCTAGCGGGAGAGGACGGGGATACGAGCAGTACTTC. It yields the protein CAISETGAPSGRGRGYEQYF.